Below, 24 T cell receptor beta chains from the same sample are listed, as sequenced in a study of vaccination and CD4 T cells after COVID-19. Antigens for these TCRs are unknown. Scientists ran DNA taken from cultured CD4+ T cells through the Oncomine TCR Beta short-read assay for sequencing. TCRdb passed the PCR reads through MiXCR, listing each CDR3 protein once. The sample shows approximately 7,100 distinct CDR3 sequences, around half of them seen only once. Treatment indicated: approximately 9-day PBMC culture with coronavirus spike peptide pools or control peptides (ViraFEST assay). Investigators obtained the unexposed donor's CD4+ T cells before the COVID-19 pandemic (2011-2018). The source material was CD4+ T cells from blood, cultured in vitro. The receptor set was obtained from a human donor in good health.

This clonotype was seen a few times. Written as DNA, the CDR3 is TGTGCCAGCAGTTTGTGGATGCGCTATGGCTACACCTTC. It specifies CASSLWMRYGYTF. This sequence joins TRBV12-3 or TRBV12-4 and TRBJ1-2; no clear D. This CDR3 has 13 residues. With 3 bases removed from V and 4 bases from J, the gap between germline ends came to 9 bases.

This clonotype was observed a few times. The rearrangement joins TRBV7-6 to TRBJ1-5; 7 bases fit TRBD1. The V and J ends lost 7 bases and 4 bases, in that order; junction bases with no gene match: 10. The CDR3 runs to 15 residues. Germline V gives CDR1 SGHVS, CDR2 FNYEAQ. The CDR3 DNA is TGTGCCAGCACCAAAGACCCAGGGGGAAATCAGCCCCAGCATTTT. Its protein product is CASTKDPGGNQPQHF.

The V gene is TRBV10-3, the J gene TRBJ2-3; TRBD1 matches at 7 bases. The CDR3 length is 14 residues. Germline CDR1 ENHRY, CDR2 SYGVKD. The V and J ends lost 10 bases and 0 bases, in that order; junction bases with no gene match: 7. The CDR3 coding sequence is TGTGCCAGCTACCGGGACAGAAGCACAGATACGCAGTATTTT. Translation gives CASYRDRSTDTQYF.

The chain recombines TRBV20-1 with TRBJ2-3, with D perhaps matching TRBD1 (6 bases). Germline V gene sequence: CDR1 DFQATT, CDR2 SNEGSKA (reference sequence). This CDR3 region has 13 residues. CDR3 sequence reads: CSSFRGGTDTQYF. CDR3 coding DNA: TGCAGCTCCTTCAGGGGTGGCACAGATACGCAGTATTTT.

The V call is TRBV20-1, the J call TRBJ2-1; 9 bases map to TRBD2. This CDR3 has 13 amino acids. Trimming at V came to 2 bases and at J to 10 bases, leaving 6 bases not matched to a gene. CDR1 and CDR2 (germline): DFQATT, SNEGSKA (reference sequence). The DNA for the CDR3 is TGCAGTGCTAGATTAGCGGGAGTGGGAGAGCAGTTCTTC. Its translation: CSARLAGVGEQFF.

The V call is TRBV7-9, the J call TRBJ2-5, with 8 bases that match TRBD1. Germline V gene sequence: CDR1 SEHNR, CDR2 FQNEAQ (reference sequence). J was trimmed by 2 bases and V by 4 bases; bases with no gene match: 3. This CDR3 has 14 residues. The DNA of the CDR3 is TGTGCCAGCAGCTCGGACAGGGTTCAAGAGACCCAGTACTTC. It is translated as CASSSDRVQETQYF.

The chain is built from TRBV29-1 and TRBJ1-2, with D perhaps matching TRBD1 (5 bases). The CDR3 is 12 amino acids. With 8 bases removed from V and 7 bases from J, the gap between germline ends came to 17 bases. Germline CDR1 reads SQVTM; CDR2 reads ANQGSEA. As DNA, the CDR3 is TGCAGCCTAAGAGACGCGGGGGGTGGCTACACCTTC. Translated: CSLRDAGGGYTF.

As DNA, the CDR3 is TGTGCCACCAGTGAGTCCGGGACTGAGACCCAGTACTTC. Residues: CATSESGTETQYF. The gene calls are TRBV24-1 and TRBJ2-5; TRBD2 might be the D (6 bases). The ends were cut back, 4 bases at V and 5 bases at J, with 10 bases in the middle. Germline V gives CDR1 KGHDR, CDR2 SFDVKD. CDR3 length: 13 residues.

V usage is TRBV27 and J usage is TRBJ1-4; 7 nucleotides agree with TRBD1. V lost 5 bases and J lost 3; bases outside the gene matches: 18. The CDR3 loop spans 19 amino acids. Germline lookup yields CDR1 MNHEY and CDR2 SMNVEV (reference sequence). The CDR3 sequence: CASSARTGRGLGANEKLFF. DNA for the CDR3: TGTGCCAGCAGTGCCCGGACAGGACGGGGACTGGGGGCTAATGAAAAACTGTTTTTT.

Here the CDR3 DNA reads TGTGCCAGCAGTGAACCGGGACAGGGGGACGAGCAGTACTTC. Protein: CASSEPGQGDEQYF. The rearrangement uses TRBV6-1 and TRBJ2-7; 11 nucleotides align to TRBD1. CDR3 length equals 14 residues. The germline CDR1 and CDR2 sequences are MNHNS and SASEGT. The ends lost 2 bases at V and 5 bases at J; junction bases unmatched: 2.

The chain has TRBV2 and TRBJ1-1, with unresolved D. CDR3 length: 14 amino acids. Germline CDR1 SNHLY, CDR2 FYNNEI. The V gene lost 6 bases and the J gene lost 0 bases, with 11 bases spanning the gap. The CDR3 sequence is CASRLRSMNTEAFF. DNA for the CDR3: TGTGCCAGCAGATTACGGAGTATGAACACTGAAGCTTTCTTT.

This chain connects TRBV12-3 or TRBV12-4 to TRBJ2-5; D not resolved. V lost 3 bases and J 4 bases, leaving 3 bases between the germline ends. CDR3 length: 11 amino acids. CDR3 sequence: CASSLGETQYF. DNA for the CDR3: TGTGCCAGCAGTTTGGGAGAGACCCAGTACTTC.

This clonotype turned up a few times. The chain is built from TRBV20-1 and TRBJ2-1; D is uncertain. The V gene's germline CDR1 is DFQATT and CDR2 SNEGSKA (reference sequence). The CDR3 covers 16 residues. V was shortened by 0 bases and J by 0 bases, with 12 bases between the two germline ends. Here the CDR3 reads CSARDPGQTSYNEQFF. In nucleotides, the CDR3 is TGCAGTGCTAGAGATCCGGGTCAGACCTCCTACAATGAGCAGTTCTTC.

In its sample, this clonotype ranks as hyperexpanded. The rearrangement uses TRBV6-1 and TRBJ1-2; the D is unclear. Germline assignment: CDR1 MNHNS and CDR2 SASEGT. The CDR3 has 13 amino acids. The V end lost 11 bases, the J end lost 5 bases, and 18 bases lay between the germline ends. The CDR3 sequence is CAAAALGLYGYTF. The CDR3 DNA follows: TGTGCCGCGGCAGCCCTAGGGTTATATGGCTACACCTTC.

This clonotype came up a few times. This sequence joins TRBV15 and TRBJ1-2; D is undetermined. CDR3 length equals 12 residues. The V and J ends lost 0 bases and 2 bases respectively, with 1 base between them. Looked up from germline, CDR1 is LNHNV and CDR2 is YYDKDF (reference sequence). CDR3 bases: TGTGCCACCAGCAGAGAAAACTATGGCTACACCTTC. It codes for CATSRENYGYTF.

This clonotype was detected only a few times. This chain joins TRBV7-2 and TRBJ2-5; 7 bases line up with TRBD2. J lost 5 bases, V lost 5 bases, and 11 bases had no gene match. The CDR3 runs 15 residues. Per the germline V gene, CDR1 is SGHTA and CDR2 is FQGNSA. The CDR3 spells CASSPRSGEEETQYF. CDR3 sequence (DNA): TGTGCCAGCAGCCCGAGGAGCGGGGAAGAGGAGACCCAGTACTTC.

CDR3 loop: CASSLQGTNEKLFF. CDR3 in DNA: TGTGCCAGCAGCTTACAAGGAACTAATGAAAAACTGTTTTTT. The rearrangement links TRBV7-2 to TRBJ1-4; unclear D gene. V lost 2 bases, J lost 1 base, and 5 bases lay in between. From germline, CDR1 is SGHTA and CDR2 FQGNSA. The CDR3 covers 14 residues.

This chain connects TRBV19 to TRBJ2-1, with D unresolved. Looked up from germline, CDR1 is LNHDA and CDR2 is SQIVND (reference sequence). The V and J ends lost 0 bases and 15 bases respectively, with 18 bases between them. The CDR3 covers 14 residues. In nucleotides, the CDR3 is TGTGCCAGTAGTATAGATTTTGTCACCCCATCGGCGTTCTTC. This gives the protein CASSIDFVTPSAFF.

The chain joins TRBV7-7 to TRBJ2-5; TRBD2 aligns across 11 bases. The CDR3 sequence is 17 residues long. V shed 3 bases and J 2 bases; nucleotides not matched to a gene: 8. Per the germline V gene, CDR1 is SSHAT and CDR2 is FNYEAQ (reference sequence). CDR3 protein: CASSLLAGGPMQETQYF. CDR3 nucleotides: TGTGCCAGCAGCTTGCTAGCGGGGGGCCCTATGCAAGAGACCCAGTACTTC.

This clonotype appeared a few times. The chain combines TRBV20-1 with TRBJ2-3; 14 bases are shared with TRBD2. Per the germline V gene, CDR1 is DFQATT and CDR2 is SNEGSKA (reference sequence). J was trimmed by 1 base and V by 3 bases; bases with no gene match: 12. The length of the CDR3 is 19 residues. This CDR3 is CSASPGLAGAPLGTDTQYF. CDR3 bases: TGCAGTGCTAGTCCGGGACTAGCGGGGGCCCCGCTCGGCACAGATACGCAGTATTTT.

The V gene is TRBV7-9, the J gene TRBJ2-2, with a weak D call TRBD2 (5 bases). The germline V and J ends were trimmed by 0 bases and 6 bases, with 11 bases remaining between them. There are 15 residues in the CDR3. Germline assignment: CDR1 SEHNR and CDR2 FQNEAQ (reference sequence). CDR3 DNA: TGTGCCAGCAGCTTAGCCCTAGCTCAGGCCGGGGAGCTGTTTTTT. Translating it yields CASSLALAQAGELFF.

The chain is built from TRBV30 and TRBJ1-2; possibly TRBD1 for D (5 bases). The CDR3 contains 15 residues. Germline values: CDR1 GTSNPN, CDR2 SVGIG (reference sequence). V was clipped by 2 bases and J by 3 bases, with 16 bases between them. The CDR3 nucleotides read TGTGCCTGGAGTCTTCGGATAGGCAGGGACTATGGCTACACCTTC. Translation: CAWSLRIGRDYGYTF.

In its sample, this clonotype was seen once. The V and J genes are TRBV5-1 and TRBJ2-2, with 7 nucleotides matching TRBD1. The CDR3 consists of 16 residues. V lost 4 bases and J lost 2; bases outside the gene matches: 8. CDR1 and CDR2 (germline): SGHRS, YFSETQ. This CDR3 is CASSLDNRGNTGELFF. The CDR3 region has the DNA TGCGCCAGCAGCCTGGACAACAGGGGAAACACCGGGGAGCTGTTTTTT.

This clonotype was counted only a few times. The gene calls are TRBV2 and TRBJ1-2, with TRBD1 matching 9 bases. V shed 7 bases, J shed 10 bases, and the junction held 4 bases outside the gene matches. The length of the CDR3 is 11 residues. Per germline, CDR1 SNHLY and CDR2 FYNNEI. CDR3 loop: CASIRTGDYTF. The CDR3 DNA sequence: TGTGCCAGCATTCGGACAGGGGACTACACCTTC.